This TCR beta chain was sequenced during a study of yellow fever vaccine responses in identical twins. A remark on this clonotype: What it recognizes is unknown.

Findings and caveats of the study: After vaccination, twins' T cell response reportedly seemed partly convergent, partly personalized.

The germline gives CDR1 SNHLY, CDR2 FYNNEI. The V end was cut by 3 bases, the J end by 0 bases, with 11 bases between. This CDR3 has 16 residues. TCRdb ran MiXCR on the RT-PCR reads and lists one entry per CDR3 protein. The repertoire holds approximately 32,000 distinct CDR3 sequences, with 45% to 65% as singletons. Sequencing used T cells from blood (PBMCs), unsorted or a sorted subset (not recorded which), obtained before or after yellow fever vaccination (not recorded which). The receptor was derived from a woman between 18 and 30 years old who received the yellow fever vaccine. This chain joins TRBV2 and TRBJ2-2; D possibly corresponds to TRBD2 (5 bases). The CDR3 reads CASSDQVGANTGELFF. The DNA for the CDR3 is TGTGCCAGCAGTGATCAAGTGGGAGCGAACACCGGGGAGCTGTTTTTT.